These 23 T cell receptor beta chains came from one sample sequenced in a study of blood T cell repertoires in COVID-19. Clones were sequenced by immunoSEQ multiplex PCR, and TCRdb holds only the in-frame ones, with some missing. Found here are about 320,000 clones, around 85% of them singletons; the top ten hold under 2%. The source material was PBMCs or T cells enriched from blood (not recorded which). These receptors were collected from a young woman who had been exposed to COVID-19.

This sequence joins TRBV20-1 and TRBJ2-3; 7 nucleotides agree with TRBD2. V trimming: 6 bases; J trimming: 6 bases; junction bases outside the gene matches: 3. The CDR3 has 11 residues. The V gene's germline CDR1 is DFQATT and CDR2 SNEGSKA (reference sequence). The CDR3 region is CSAQLADTQYF. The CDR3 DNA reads TGCAGTGCGCAACTAGCGGATACGCAGTATTTT.

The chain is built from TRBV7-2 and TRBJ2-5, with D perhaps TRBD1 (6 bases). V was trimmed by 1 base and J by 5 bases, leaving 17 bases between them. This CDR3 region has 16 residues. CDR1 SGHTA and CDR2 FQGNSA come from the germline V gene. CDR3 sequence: CASSLGGHRALETQYF. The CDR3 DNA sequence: TGTGCCAGCAGCTTAGGAGGCCACAGGGCACTGGAGACCCAGTACTTC.

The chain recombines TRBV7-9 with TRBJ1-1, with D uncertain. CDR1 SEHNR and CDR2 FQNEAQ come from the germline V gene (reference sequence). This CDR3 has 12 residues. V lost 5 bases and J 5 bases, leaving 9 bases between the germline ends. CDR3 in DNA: TGTGCCAGCAGCGACTTTCGGACTGAAGCTTTCTTT. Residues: CASSDFRTEAFF.

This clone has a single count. The CDR3 region is CASVLPGNYGYTF. The CDR3 DNA reads as TGTGCCAGCGTCCTTCCGGGGAACTATGGCTACACCTTC. The chain is built from TRBV28 and TRBJ1-2; D remains ambiguous. The CDR3 covers 13 residues. The V gene's germline CDR1 is MDHEN and CDR2 SYDVKM. Trimming took off 8 bases at V and 2 bases at J, with 12 bases between the two ends.

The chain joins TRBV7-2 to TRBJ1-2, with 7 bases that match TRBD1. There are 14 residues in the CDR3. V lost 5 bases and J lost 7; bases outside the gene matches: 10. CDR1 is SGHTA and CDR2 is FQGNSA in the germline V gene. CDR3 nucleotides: TGTGCCAGCAGCGGAAGCAGGGGGTCGCGTGGCTACACCTTC. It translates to CASSGSRGSRGYTF.

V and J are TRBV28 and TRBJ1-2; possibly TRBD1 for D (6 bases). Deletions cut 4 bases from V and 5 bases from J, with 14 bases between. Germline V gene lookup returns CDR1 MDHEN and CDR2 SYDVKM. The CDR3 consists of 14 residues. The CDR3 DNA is TGTGCCAGCAGTTCCACAGGGCCAACTTATGGCTACACCTTC. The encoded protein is CASSSTGPTYGYTF.

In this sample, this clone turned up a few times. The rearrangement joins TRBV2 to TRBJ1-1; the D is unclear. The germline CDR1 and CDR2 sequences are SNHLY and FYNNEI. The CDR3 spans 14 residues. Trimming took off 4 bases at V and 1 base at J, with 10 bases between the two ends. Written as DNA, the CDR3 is TGTGCCAGCAGTGCCGGGAGTGGGAACACTGAAGCTTTCTTT. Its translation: CASSAGSGNTEAFF.

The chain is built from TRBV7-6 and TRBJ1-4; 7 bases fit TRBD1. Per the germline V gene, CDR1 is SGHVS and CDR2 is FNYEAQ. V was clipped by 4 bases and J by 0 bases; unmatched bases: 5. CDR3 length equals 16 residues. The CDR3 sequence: CASSSQTGATNEKLFF. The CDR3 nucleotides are TGTGCCAGCAGCTCTCAAACAGGGGCAACTAATGAAAAACTGTTTTTT.

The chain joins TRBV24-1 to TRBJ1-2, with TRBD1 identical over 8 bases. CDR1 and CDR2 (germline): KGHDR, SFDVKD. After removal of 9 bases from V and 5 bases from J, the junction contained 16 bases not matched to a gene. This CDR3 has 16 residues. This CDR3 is CATHVKDRDSGYGYTF. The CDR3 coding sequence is TGTGCCACCCACGTAAAGGACAGGGATAGTGGGTATGGCTACACCTTC.

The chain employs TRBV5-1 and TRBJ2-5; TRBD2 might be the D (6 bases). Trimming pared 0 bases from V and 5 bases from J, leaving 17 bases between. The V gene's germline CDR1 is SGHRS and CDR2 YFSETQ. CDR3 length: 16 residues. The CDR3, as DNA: TGCGCCAGCAGCTTGGGTCTATCGCGGGATATGGAGACCCAGTACTTC. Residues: CASSLGLSRDMETQYF. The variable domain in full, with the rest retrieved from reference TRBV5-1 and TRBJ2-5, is KAGVTQTPRYLIKTRGQQVTLSCSPISGHRSVSWYQQTPGQGLQFLFEYFSETQRNKGNFPGRFSGRQFSNSRSEMNVSTLELGDSALYLCASSLGLSRDMETQYFGPGTRLLVL.

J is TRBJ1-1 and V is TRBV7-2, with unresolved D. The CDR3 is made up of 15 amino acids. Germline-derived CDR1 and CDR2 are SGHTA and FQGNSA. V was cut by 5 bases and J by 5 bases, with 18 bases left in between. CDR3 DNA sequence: TGTGCCAGCAGCCGCACTGCGGGTTTCGGGACTGAAGCTTTCTTT. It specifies CASSRTAGFGTEAFF.

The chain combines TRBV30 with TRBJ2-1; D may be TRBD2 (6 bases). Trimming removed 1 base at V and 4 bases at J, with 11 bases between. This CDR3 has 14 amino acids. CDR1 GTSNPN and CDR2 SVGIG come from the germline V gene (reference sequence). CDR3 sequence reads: CAWSGVAAYNEQFF. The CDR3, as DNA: TGTGCCTGGAGTGGGGTAGCGGCTTACAATGAGCAGTTCTTC.

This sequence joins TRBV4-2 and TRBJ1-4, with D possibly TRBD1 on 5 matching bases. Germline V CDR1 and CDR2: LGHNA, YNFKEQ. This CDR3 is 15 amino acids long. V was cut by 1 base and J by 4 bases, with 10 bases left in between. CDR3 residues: CASSQVGQGNEKLFF. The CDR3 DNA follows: TGTGCCAGCAGCCAAGTGGGGCAGGGTAATGAAAAACTGTTTTTT.

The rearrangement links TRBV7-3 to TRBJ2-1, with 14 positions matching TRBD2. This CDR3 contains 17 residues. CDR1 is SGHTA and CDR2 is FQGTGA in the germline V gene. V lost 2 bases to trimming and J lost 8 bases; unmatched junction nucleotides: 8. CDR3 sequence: CASSLSGTSGSNDEQFF. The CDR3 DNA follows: TGTGCCAGCAGCTTATCCGGGACTAGCGGGAGTAACGATGAGCAGTTCTTC. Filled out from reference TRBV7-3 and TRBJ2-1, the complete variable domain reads GAGVSQTPSNKVTEKGKYVELRCDPISGHTALYWYRQSLGQGPEFLIYFQGTGAADDSGLPNDRFFAVRPEGSVSTLKIQRTERGDSAVYLCASSLSGTSGSNDEQFFGPGTRLTVL.

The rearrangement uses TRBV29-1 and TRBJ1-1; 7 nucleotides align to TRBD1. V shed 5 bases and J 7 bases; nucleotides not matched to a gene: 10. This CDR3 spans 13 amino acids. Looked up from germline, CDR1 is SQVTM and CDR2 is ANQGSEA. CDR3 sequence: CSVLRGRAGEAFF. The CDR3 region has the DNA TGCAGCGTTTTAAGGGGGCGAGCTGGTGAAGCTTTCTTT.

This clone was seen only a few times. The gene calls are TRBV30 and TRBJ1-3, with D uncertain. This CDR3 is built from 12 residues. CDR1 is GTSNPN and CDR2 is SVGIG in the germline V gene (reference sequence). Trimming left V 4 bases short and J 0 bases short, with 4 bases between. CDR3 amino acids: CAWKRSGNTIYF. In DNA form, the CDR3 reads TGTGCCTGGAAGCGCTCTGGAAACACCATATATTTT.

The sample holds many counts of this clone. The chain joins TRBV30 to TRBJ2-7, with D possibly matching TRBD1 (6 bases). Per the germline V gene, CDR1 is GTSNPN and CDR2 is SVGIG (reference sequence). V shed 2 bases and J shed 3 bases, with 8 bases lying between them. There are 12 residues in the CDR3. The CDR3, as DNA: TGTGCCTGGAGTTACAGGGACTACGAGCAGTACTTC. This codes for CAWSYRDYEQYF.

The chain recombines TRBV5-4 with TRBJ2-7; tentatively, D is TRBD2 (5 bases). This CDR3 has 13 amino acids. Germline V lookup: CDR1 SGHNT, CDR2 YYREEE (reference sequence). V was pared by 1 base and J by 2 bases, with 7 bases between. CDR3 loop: CASSLYGAYEQYF. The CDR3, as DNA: TGTGCCAGCAGCTTGTACGGGGCCTACGAGCAGTACTTC.

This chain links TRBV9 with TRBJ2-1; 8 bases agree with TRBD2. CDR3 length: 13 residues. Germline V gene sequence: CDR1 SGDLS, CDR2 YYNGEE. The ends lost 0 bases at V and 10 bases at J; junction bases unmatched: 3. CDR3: CASSVAGLAEQFF. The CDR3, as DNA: TGTGCCAGCAGCGTAGCTGGACTAGCCGAGCAGTTCTTC.

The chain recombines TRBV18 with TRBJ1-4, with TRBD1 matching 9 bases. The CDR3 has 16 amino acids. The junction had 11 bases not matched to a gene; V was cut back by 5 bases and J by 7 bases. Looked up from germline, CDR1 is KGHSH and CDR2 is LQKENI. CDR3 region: CASSAPYGTGTEKLFF. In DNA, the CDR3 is TGTGCCAGCTCAGCTCCTTACGGGACAGGGACTGAAAAACTGTTTTTT. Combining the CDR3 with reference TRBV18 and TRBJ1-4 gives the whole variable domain NAGVMQNPRHLVRRRGQEARLRCSPMKGHSHVYWYRQLPEEGLKFMVYLQKENIIDESGMPKERFSAEFPKEGPSILRIQQVVRGDSAAYFCASSAPYGTGTEKLFFGSGTQLSVL.

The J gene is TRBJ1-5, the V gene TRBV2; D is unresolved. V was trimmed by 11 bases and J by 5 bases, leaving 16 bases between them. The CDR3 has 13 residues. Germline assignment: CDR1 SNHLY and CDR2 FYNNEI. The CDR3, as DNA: TGTGCCGGCTCACCGGAGGGTTATCAGCCCCAGCATTTT. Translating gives CAGSPEGYQPQHF.

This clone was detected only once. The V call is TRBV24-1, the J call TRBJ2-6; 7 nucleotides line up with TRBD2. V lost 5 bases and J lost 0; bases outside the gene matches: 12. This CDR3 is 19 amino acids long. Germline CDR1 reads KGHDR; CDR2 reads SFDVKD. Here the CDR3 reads CATSVGGLADSSGANVLTF. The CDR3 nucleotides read TGTGCCACCAGTGTAGGTGGGCTAGCGGACTCCTCTGGGGCCAACGTCCTGACTTTC.

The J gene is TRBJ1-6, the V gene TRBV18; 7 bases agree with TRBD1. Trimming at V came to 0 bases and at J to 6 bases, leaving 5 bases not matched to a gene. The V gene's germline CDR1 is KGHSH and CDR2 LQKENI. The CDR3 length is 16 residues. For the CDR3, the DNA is TGTGCCAGCTCACCACCCAACAGGGGTGGTAATTCACCCCTCCACTTT. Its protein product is CASSPPNRGGNSPLHF.